This T cell receptor beta chain was recorded in a study of shared clonotypes between healthy human individuals. Produced via immunoSEQ multiplex PCR; TCRdb's table is partial and in-frame only. The repertoire has about 2.4 million clones, roughly 93% of them found once; the top ten carry roughly 0.39%. The TCR comes from a man between 18 and 29 years old in good health. Some clones in this sample may be carry-over from other donors' samples. Source material: naive CD4+ T cells from PBMCs. Subset of the sample: CD45RA+ positively selected.

The CDR3 DNA reads TGTGCCAGCAGCTTAAGTGTTAGCGGGAGTAAGTTCTTC. Its protein product is CASSLSVSGSKFF. The V gene is TRBV7-3, the J gene TRBJ2-1; 9 bases align to TRBD2. The CDR3 length is 13 residues. Germline V gene sequence: CDR1 SGHTA, CDR2 FQGTGA. The V and J ends lost 1 base and 14 bases, in that order; junction bases with no gene match: 6. Filled out from reference TRBV7-3 and TRBJ2-1, the complete variable domain reads GAGVSQTPSNKVTEKGKYVELRCDPISGHTALYWYRQSLGQGPEFLIYFQGTGAADDSGLPNDRFFAVRPEGSVSTLKIQRTERGDSAVYLCASSLSVSGSKFFGPGTRLTVL.